Below are 31 T cell receptor beta chains sequenced from a single sample in a study of blood T cells in healthy people across ages. PCR was performed a second time for about 7 to 11 cycles using a sample-barcoded 5' primer and a J-beta primer mix. TCRdb recomputed calls from the 5' RACE reads with MiXCR, one row per CDR3 protein. The table records 800,000 to 950,000 distinct CDR3 sequences, around 34% of them present only once. What was sequenced was blood. All receptors come from a man aged 18 to 30 in good health.

This chain joins TRBV20-1 and TRBJ1-2; TRBD1 aligns across 11 bases. Trimming removed 0 bases from V and 4 bases from J; junction bases left unmatched: 4. Germline-derived CDR1 and CDR2 are DFQATT and SNEGSKA (reference sequence). This CDR3 contains 15 residues. The CDR3 DNA reads TGCAGTGCTAGAGATCCCGGACAGGGGGCCTATGGCTACACCTTC. This gives the protein CSARDPGQGAYGYTF.

The chain carries TRBV27 and TRBJ2-1; the D gene is possibly TRBD1 (6 bases). CDR3 length: 13 amino acids. Germline V gene lookup returns CDR1 MNHEY and CDR2 SMNVEV (reference sequence). The V end lost 4 bases, the J end lost 6 bases, and 10 bases lay between the germline ends. The CDR3 DNA reads TGTGCCAGCAGTTCCCAACAGGGCAATGAGCAGTTCTTC. Amino acid sequence: CASSSQQGNEQFF.

V is TRBV7-8 and J is TRBJ1-1; unclear D gene. The V end was cut by 0 bases, the J end by 5 bases, with 13 bases between. This CDR3 spans 15 amino acids. Germline V gene lookup returns CDR1 SGHVS and CDR2 FQNEAQ. CDR3 sequence: CASSLASVQVTEAFF. The CDR3 DNA reads TGTGCCAGCAGCTTAGCGTCGGTCCAGGTTACTGAAGCTTTCTTT.

CDR3: CASSKDGYDNEQFF. For the CDR3, the DNA is TGTGCCAGCAGCAAGGACGGTTACGACAATGAGCAGTTCTTC. The chain links TRBV2 to TRBJ2-1, with unresolved D. Germline V gene lookup returns CDR1 SNHLY and CDR2 FYNNEI. Trimming removed 6 bases from V and 5 bases from J, with 14 bases in between. The CDR3 contains 14 residues. Filled out from reference TRBV2 and TRBJ2-1, the complete variable domain reads EPEVTQTPSHQVTQMGQEVILRCVPISNHLYFYWYRQILGQKVEFLVSFYNNEISEKSEIFDDQFSVERPDGSNFTLKIRSTKLEDSAMYFCASSKDGYDNEQFFGPGTRLTVL.

This clonotype showed up many times. The CDR3 nucleotides read TGTGCCAGCAGCAAAGAGGGACATCTCCTAGCCAAAAACATTCAGTACTTC. Encoded protein: CASSKEGHLLAKNIQYF. This sequence joins TRBV21-1 and TRBJ2-4; the tabulated D call, TRBD1, remains unverified against the DNA. TRBV21-1 is flagged as a pseudogene. This CDR3 region has 17 residues.

This clonotype was found a few times. This sequence joins TRBV9 and TRBJ1-5; D uncertain. Germline values: CDR1 SGDLS, CDR2 YYNGEE. The V end lost 4 bases, the J end lost 1 base, and 12 bases lay between the germline ends. The CDR3 extends over 15 amino acids. The CDR3 protein is CASSRSAGSNQPQHF. In DNA form, the CDR3 reads TGTGCCAGCAGCCGTTCAGCTGGAAGCAATCAGCCCCAGCATTTT.

The chain carries TRBV20-1 and TRBJ2-7; D is uncertain. Germline lookup yields CDR1 DFQATT and CDR2 SNEGSKA (reference sequence). V was shortened by 1 base and J by 4 bases, with 23 bases between the two germline ends. The CDR3 totals 17 residues. CDR3 sequence: CSARVDPGPKNLYEQYF. CDR3 DNA sequence: TGCAGTGCTAGAGTTGATCCCGGCCCAAAGAACTTATACGAGCAGTACTTC.

The chain uses TRBV13 and TRBJ2-5; the match to TRBD2 covers 10 bases. This CDR3 is 16 amino acids long. Germline loops: CDR1 PRHDT, CDR2 FYEKMQ (reference sequence). V shed 5 bases and J 1 base; nucleotides not matched to a gene: 7. CDR3 nucleotide sequence: TGTGCCAGCAGCCGTGGACTAGCGGTGATCCAAGAGACCCAGTACTTC. It encodes CASSRGLAVIQETQYF.

This clonotype was picked up a small number of times. This chain joins TRBV19 and TRBJ2-1; D possibly corresponds to TRBD2 (6 bases). The CDR3 spans 14 residues. V dropped 7 bases and J dropped 3 bases, with 13 bases sitting between them. CDR1 LNHDA and CDR2 SQIVND come from the germline V gene (reference sequence). CDR3 in amino acids: CASTKGLNYNEQFF. DNA for the CDR3: TGTGCCAGTACTAAGGGACTTAACTACAATGAGCAGTTCTTC.

The rearrangement links TRBV15 to TRBJ1-2, with TRBD1 as a possible D gene (6 bases). The CDR3 runs 16 residues. The V and J ends lost 0 bases and 8 bases respectively, with 19 bases between them. Germline V CDR1 and CDR2: LNHNV, YYDKDF (reference sequence). In DNA, the CDR3 is TGTGCCACCAGCAGAGATCTCCCTGGGGACATGAAGGGCTACACCTTC. It encodes CATSRDLPGDMKGYTF.

This clonotype was counted many times. The chain carries TRBV2 and TRBJ2-1; D is unclear. V lost 11 bases to trimming and J lost 5 bases, with 13 bases between them. Looked up from germline, CDR1 is SNHLY and CDR2 is FYNNEI. This CDR3 region has 12 residues. The CDR3 DNA sequence: TGTGCCCACGCTGGGCTAAACAATGAGCAGTTCTTC. It specifies CAHAGLNNEQFF.

This clonotype has just a few counts. The chain joins TRBV2 to TRBJ2-3, with 8 bases that match TRBD1. Germline CDR1 and CDR2: SNHLY and FYNNEI. V dropped 7 bases and J dropped 6; count of bases not matched to a gene: 18. This CDR3 region has 17 residues. Here the CDR3 DNA reads TGTGCCAGCACCCCGCCCCGGGACAGGTCATTCAGGGATACGCAGTATTTT. Residues: CASTPPRDRSFRDTQYF. The full variable domain, with the rest looked up from reference TRBV2 and TRBJ2-3, is EPEVTQTPSHQVTQMGQEVILRCVPISNHLYFYWYRQILGQKVEFLVSFYNNEISEKSEIFDDQFSVERPDGSNFTLKIRSTKLEDSAMYFCASTPPRDRSFRDTQYFGPGTRLTVL.

The rearrangement joins TRBV20-1 to TRBJ2-2; possible D gene TRBD2, 6 bases. CDR3 length: 13 amino acids. CDR1 is DFQATT, CDR2 SNEGSKA, per germline (reference sequence). The V and J ends lost 1 base and 7 bases respectively, with 10 bases between them. This CDR3 is CSARAGGDGELFF. The CDR3 DNA follows: TGCAGTGCTAGAGCCGGGGGAGACGGGGAGCTGTTTTTT.

The rearrangement uses TRBV13 and TRBJ2-7; TRBD1 might be the D (5 bases). This CDR3 contains 12 residues. Trimming left V 4 bases short and J 6 bases short, with 10 bases between. Germline lookup yields CDR1 PRHDT and CDR2 FYEKMQ (reference sequence). For the CDR3, the DNA is TGTGCCAGCAGCTCAACAGGCCGCGAGCAGTACTTC. It translates to CASSSTGREQYF.

This clonotype has just a few counts. The V gene is TRBV30, the J gene TRBJ2-1; D gene unclear. CDR3 length: 15 amino acids. V was trimmed by 7 bases and J by 0 bases, leaving 16 bases between them. CDR1 is GTSNPN and CDR2 is SVGIG in the germline V gene (reference sequence). The CDR3 reads CALEGGEGSYNEQFF. For the CDR3, the DNA is TGTGCCTTGGAAGGCGGAGAAGGCTCCTACAATGAGCAGTTCTTC.

A note on this clonotype: One base away lies a much larger clone, so this may be a sequencing read error. This chain connects TRBV7-2 to TRBJ2-3; 8 bases agree with TRBD2. The CDR3 is 12 residues long. CDR1 is SGHTA and CDR2 is FQGNSA in the germline V gene. In DNA, the CDR3 is TGTGCCGGCAGCTTATCGGGAGGGGCGCAGTATTTT. Amino acids: CAGSLSGGAQYF.

J is TRBJ2-7 and V is TRBV20-1, with 9 bases aligning to TRBD1. Germline CDR1 and CDR2: DFQATT and SNEGSKA (reference sequence). The CDR3 length is 15 residues. V lost 4 bases, J lost 0 bases, and 7 bases stayed unmatched. This CDR3 is CSATDDRGSSYEQYF. The CDR3 region has the DNA TGCAGTGCTACTGATGACAGGGGGAGCTCCTACGAGCAGTACTTC.

As regards this clonotype: A single base separates this from a much larger clone, so it may be a read error. The chain recombines TRBV6-5 with TRBJ2-3, with a possible D match to TRBD2 (5 bases). Trimming took off 5 bases at V and 4 bases at J, with 13 bases between the two ends. From germline, CDR1 is MNHEY and CDR2 SVGAGI. The CDR3 length is 14 residues. CDR3 bases: TGTGCCAGCAGTCAACTAGTGGCAGCAGATACGCAGTATTTT. Amino acid sequence: CASSQLVAADTQYF.

Comments on this clonotype: At one end, the junction sequence differs from germline, possibly due to a read error. This chain connects TRBV7-6 to TRBJ1-2; D might be TRBD1 (5 bases). CDR1 and CDR2 (germline): SGHVS, FNYEAQ. The CDR3 covers 16 residues. The DNA of the CDR3 is TGTGCCAGCAGCCACGGGGATGGCGGGACTAACTGTGGCTACACCTTC. Translating gives CASSHGDGGTNCGYTF. Combining the CDR3 with reference TRBV7-6 and TRBJ1-2 gives the whole variable domain GAGVSQSPRYKVTKRGQDVALRCDPISGHVSLYWYRQALGQGPEFLTYFNYEAQQDKSGLPNDRFSAERPEGSISTLTIQRTEQRDSAMYRCASSHGDGGTNCGYTFGSGTRLTVV.

This clonotype has just a few counts. The DNA of the CDR3 is TGTGCCATCAGTGAGGGCAGGGTCTACGAGCAGTACTTC. It specifies CAISEGRVYEQYF. The V and J genes are TRBV10-3 and TRBJ2-7, with D tentatively TRBD1 (5 bases). Between the trimmed V and J ends, which lost 2 bases and 3 bases, there was a span of 8 bases. CDR3 length: 13 amino acids. Germline V gene lookup returns CDR1 ENHRY and CDR2 SYGVKD.

CDR3 sequence reads: CSAGDGTNTGELFF. Written as DNA, the CDR3 is TGCAGTGCTGGGGACGGTACGAACACCGGGGAGCTGTTTTTT. V gene TRBV20-1 combines with J gene TRBJ2-2; D tentatively reads TRBD1 or TRBD2 (5 bases each). Per the germline V gene, CDR1 is DFQATT and CDR2 is SNEGSKA (reference sequence). Trimming removed 5 bases from V and 0 bases from J, with 10 bases in between. The CDR3 spans 14 residues.

This clonotype was observed a few times. V usage is TRBV10-3 and J usage is TRBJ2-7; 12 positions match TRBD2. Germline values: CDR1 ENHRY, CDR2 SYGVKD. Germline trimming cut 0 bases from V and 7 bases from J; bases unmatched to any gene: 13. The CDR3 contains 18 residues. Written as DNA, the CDR3 is TGTGCCATCAGTGAGTCAGGGTCACTAGCGGGGGGCTACAATGAGCAGTACTTC. Its protein product is CAISESGSLAGGYNEQYF.

The genes are TRBV5-6 and TRBJ2-1; TRBD1 might be the D (5 bases). The DNA end lines up better with TRBJ2-7; the J call may be wrong. The CDR3 length is 13 residues. Germline CDR1 reads SGHDT; CDR2 reads YYEEEE. CDR3 residues: CASSPVGANEQYF. CDR3 DNA sequence: TGTGCCAGCAGCCCCGTTGGGGCGAATGAGCAGTACTTC.

The J gene is TRBJ2-7, the V gene TRBV7-9; D possibly corresponds to TRBD2 (6 bases). Deletions cut 5 bases from V and 7 bases from J, with 18 bases between. Germline V lookup: CDR1 SEHNR, CDR2 FQNEAQ (reference sequence). CDR3 length: 14 amino acids. As DNA, the CDR3 is TGTGCCAGCAGCGCGGGAACTGATATGAATGAGCAGTACTTC. This translates into CASSAGTDMNEQYF.

About this clonotype itself: Lacking the conserved final phenylalanine or tryptophan, this CDR3 likely reflects a read error. The genes are TRBV20-1 and TRBJ2-5; D is ambiguous. The CDR3 extends over 10 amino acids. Trimming shortened V by 6 bases and J by 4 bases, and 6 bases separated the two germline ends. The germline gives CDR1 DFQATT, CDR2 SNEGSKA (reference sequence). The chain's CDR3 is CSAGAETQYV. Here the CDR3 DNA reads TGCAGTGCCGGTGCAGAGACCCAGTACGTC.

This clonotype was observed at least ten times. The V call is TRBV20-1, the J call TRBJ1-2; 7 bases are shared with TRBD1. CDR1 DFQATT and CDR2 SNEGSKA come from the germline V gene (reference sequence). The CDR3 is 12 residues long. V shed 3 bases and J 5 bases; nucleotides not matched to a gene: 3. The CDR3 sequence: CSASQTGYGYTF. CDR3 coding DNA: TGCAGTGCTAGCCAGACAGGGTATGGCTACACCTTC.

The chain is built from TRBV14 and TRBJ2-7, with D perhaps TRBD2 (5 bases). The CDR3 consists of 15 residues. Trimming took off 4 bases at V and 7 bases at J, with 20 bases between the two ends. Per germline, CDR1 SGHDN and CDR2 FVKESK. CDR3 DNA sequence: TGTGCCAGCAGCCCCTGGACGGGAAAGTACAATGAGCAGTACTTC. Translated, it gives CASSPWTGKYNEQYF.

This clonotype was seen a single time. This may stem from a read error, because a much larger clone lies one nucleotide away. This rearrangement joins TRBV10-3 to TRBJ2-5; the match to TRBD2 covers 10 bases. TRBJ2-1 matches the DNA end more closely, so the J call is doubtful. This CDR3 has 15 residues. In germline, CDR1 is ENHRY, CDR2 SYGVKD. DNA for the CDR3: TGTGCCATCAGTGATTCTAGCGGGAGCCAAGAGACCCAGTTCTTC. Residues: CAISDSSGSQETQFF.

V gene TRBV20-1 combines with J gene TRBJ1-2, with 9 bases aligning to TRBD1. This CDR3 contains 17 residues. CDR1 is DFQATT, CDR2 SNEGSKA, per germline (reference sequence). V lost 5 bases, J lost 4 bases, and 17 bases stayed unmatched. The CDR3 loop is CSAPPGGTGRLGYGYTF. As DNA, the CDR3 is TGCAGTGCTCCGCCGGGGGGGACAGGGAGGTTAGGCTATGGCTACACCTTC.

V usage is TRBV7-8 and J usage is TRBJ2-7; 10 bases align to TRBD2. This CDR3 region has 14 residues. V lost 4 bases, J lost 5 bases, and 5 bases stayed unmatched. Per germline, CDR1 SGHVS and CDR2 FQNEAQ. In DNA, the CDR3 is TGTGCCAGCAGCTCCGGGACTAGCGCTAACGAGCAGTACTTC. This codes for CASSSGTSANEQYF. The full variable domain, in which reference TRBV7-8 and TRBJ2-7 provide the parts outside the CDR3, is GAGVSQSPRYKVAKRGQDVALRCDPISGHVSLFWYQQALGQGPEFLTYFQNEAQLDKSGLPSDRFFAERPEGSVSTLKIQRTQQEDSAVYLCASSSGTSANEQYFGPGTRLTVT.

The chain employs TRBV12-3 or TRBV12-4 and TRBJ1-2, with TRBD1 matching 9 bases. V trimming: 6 bases; J trimming: 7 bases; junction bases outside the gene matches: 6. The CDR3 totals 13 residues. This CDR3 is CASRPGQGSGYTF. CDR3 DNA sequence: TGTGCCAGCAGACCGGGACAGGGAAGTGGCTACACCTTC.